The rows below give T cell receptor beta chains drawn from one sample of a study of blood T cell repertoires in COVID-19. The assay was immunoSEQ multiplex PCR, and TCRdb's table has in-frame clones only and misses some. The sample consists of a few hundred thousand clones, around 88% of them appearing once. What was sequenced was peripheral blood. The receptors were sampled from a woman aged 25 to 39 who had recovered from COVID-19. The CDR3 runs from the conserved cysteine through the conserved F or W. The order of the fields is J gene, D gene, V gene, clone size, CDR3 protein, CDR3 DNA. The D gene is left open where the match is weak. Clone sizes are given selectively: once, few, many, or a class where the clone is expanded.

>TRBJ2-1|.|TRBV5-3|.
CARSLVEAGENEQFF
TGTGCCAGAAGCTTGGTCGAGGCCGGGGAAAATGAGCAGTTCTTC
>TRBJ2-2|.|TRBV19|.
CASSRGRGSRELFF
TGTGCCAGTAGTCGTGGCAGGGGAAGTAGGGAGCTGTTTTTT
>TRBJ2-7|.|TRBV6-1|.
CASSASIPQDSYEQYF
TGTGCCAGCAGTGCTAGCATACCACAAGACTCCTACGAGCAGTACTTC
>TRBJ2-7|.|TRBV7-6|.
CASSLGPGTRTYEQYF
TGTGCCAGCAGCTTGGGCCCCGGGACAAGGACGTACGAGCAGTACTTC
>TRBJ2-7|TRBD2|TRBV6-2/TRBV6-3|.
CASSPPTLAGGRYEQYF
TGTGCCAGCAGCCCCCCCACTCTAGCGGGAGGCCGCTACGAGCAGTACTTC
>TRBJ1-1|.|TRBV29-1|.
CSVERGMNTEAFF
TGCAGCGTTGAAAGAGGGATGAACACTGAAGCTTTCTTT
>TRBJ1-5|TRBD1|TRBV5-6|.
CASSFRDRNQPQHF
TGTGCCAGCAGCTTCCGGGACAGAAATCAGCCCCAGCATTTT
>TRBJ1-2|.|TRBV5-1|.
CASSAGTLSYTF
TGCGCCAGCAGCGCGGGGACTCTGAGCTACACCTTC
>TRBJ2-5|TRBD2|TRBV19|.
CASSIYWEGRGETQYF
TGTGCCAGTAGTATATACTGGGAGGGGCGAGGAGAGACCCAGTACTTC
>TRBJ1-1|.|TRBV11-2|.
CATHPTVSPAEAFF
TGTGCCACCCACCCAACAGTATCACCCGCTGAAGCTTTCTTT
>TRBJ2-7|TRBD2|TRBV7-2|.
CASSFASGYSYEQYF
TGTGCCAGCAGCTTTGCTAGCGGGTACTCCTACGAGCAGTACTTC
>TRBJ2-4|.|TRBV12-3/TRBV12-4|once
CASRGIAKNIQYF
TGTGCCAGCCGGGGGATAGCCAAAAACATTCAGTACTTC
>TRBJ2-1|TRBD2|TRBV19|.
CASSARTSGVLNEQFF
TGTGCCAGTAGTGCCCGGACTAGCGGGGTCCTCAATGAGCAGTTCTTC
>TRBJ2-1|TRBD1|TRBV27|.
CASSSRDSSYNEQFF
TGTGCCAGCAGTAGCCGGGACAGCTCCTACAATGAGCAGTTCTTC
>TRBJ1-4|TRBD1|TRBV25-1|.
CASSEFVTGNEKLFF
TGTGCCAGCAGTGAATTCGTGACAGGGAATGAAAAACTGTTTTTT
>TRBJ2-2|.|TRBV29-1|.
CSVQGPTGELFF
TGCAGCGTTCAGGGGCCGACCGGGGAGCTGTTTTTT
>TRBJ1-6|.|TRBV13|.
CASSLATGGDSPLHF
TGTGCCAGCAGCTTAGCCACCGGGGGGGATTCACCCCTCCACTTT
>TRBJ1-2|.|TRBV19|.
CASRWSWRGNGYTF
TGTGCCAGTAGATGGTCTTGGCGGGGGAATGGCTACACCTTC
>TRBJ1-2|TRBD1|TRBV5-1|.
CASSRDRVSFGYTF
TGCGCCAGCAGCCGGGACAGGGTTTCGTTCGGCTACACCTTC
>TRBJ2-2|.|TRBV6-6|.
CASSLAGELFF
TGTGCCAGCAGCCTCGCCGGGGAGCTGTTTTTT
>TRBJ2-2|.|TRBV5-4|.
CASSPRTGELFF
TGTGCCAGCAGCCCCAGGACCGGGGAGCTGTTTTTT
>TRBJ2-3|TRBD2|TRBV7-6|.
CASSLKTRGSGGPDTQYF
TGTGCCAGCAGCTTAAAAACACGGGGTAGCGGGGGTCCAGATACGCAGTATTTT
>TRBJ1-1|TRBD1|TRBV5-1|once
CASSPGTVVTEAFF
TGCGCCAGCAGCCCTGGGACAGTAGTCACTGAAGCTTTCTTT
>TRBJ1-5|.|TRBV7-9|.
CASSRLGEGNQPQHF
TGTGCCAGCAGCCGCCTCGGGGAGGGCAATCAGCCCCAGCATTTT
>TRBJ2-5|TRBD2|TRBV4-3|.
CASSQNMGTSYYF
TGCGCCAGCAGCCAAAACATGGGGACTAGCTATTACTTC
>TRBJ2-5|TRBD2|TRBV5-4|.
CASRLAGASRETQYF
TGTGCCAGCAGACTAGCGGGGGCCTCGCGGGAGACCCAGTACTTC
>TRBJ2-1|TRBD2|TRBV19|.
CASSKTGTSGTYNEQFF
TGTGCCAGTAGTAAAACCGGGACTAGCGGGACCTACAATGAGCAGTTCTTC
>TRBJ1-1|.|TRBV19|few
CASSIGREAFF
TGTGCCAGTAGTATCGGGAGGGAAGCTTTCTTT
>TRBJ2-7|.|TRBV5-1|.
CASSWGGSGEQYF
TGCGCCAGCAGCTGGGGCGGCTCCGGGGAGCAGTACTTC
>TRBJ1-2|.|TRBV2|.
CASSVGLGYGYTF
TGTGCCAGCAGTGTGGGGCTCGGCTATGGCTACACCTTC
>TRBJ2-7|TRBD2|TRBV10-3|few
CAVTGTSGRLQRYF
TGTGCCGTCACCGGGACTAGCGGCCGACTACAACGGTACTTC
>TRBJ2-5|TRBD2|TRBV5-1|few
CASSPRGGLAGETQYF
TGCGCCAGCAGCCCGAGAGGAGGACTAGCGGGAGAGACCCAGTACTTC
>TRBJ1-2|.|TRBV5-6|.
CASSLEGWYGYTF
TGTGCCAGCAGCTTGGAGGGGTGGTATGGCTACACCTTC